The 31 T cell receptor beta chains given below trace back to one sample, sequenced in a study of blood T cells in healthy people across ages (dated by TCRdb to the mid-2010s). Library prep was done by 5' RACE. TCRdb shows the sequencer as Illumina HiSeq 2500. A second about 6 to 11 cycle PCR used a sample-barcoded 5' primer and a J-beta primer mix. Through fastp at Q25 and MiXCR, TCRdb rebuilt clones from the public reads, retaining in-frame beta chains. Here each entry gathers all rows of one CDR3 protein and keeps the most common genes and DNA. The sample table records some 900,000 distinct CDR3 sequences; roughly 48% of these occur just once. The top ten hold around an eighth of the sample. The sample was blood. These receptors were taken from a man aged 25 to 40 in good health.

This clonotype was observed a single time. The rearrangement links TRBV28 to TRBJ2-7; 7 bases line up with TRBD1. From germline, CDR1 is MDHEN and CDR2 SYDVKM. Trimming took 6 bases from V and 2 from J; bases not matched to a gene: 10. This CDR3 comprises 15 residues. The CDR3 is CASSPPRTGAYEQYF. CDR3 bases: TGTGCCAGCAGCCCCCCCCGGACAGGTGCCTACGAGCAGTACTTC.

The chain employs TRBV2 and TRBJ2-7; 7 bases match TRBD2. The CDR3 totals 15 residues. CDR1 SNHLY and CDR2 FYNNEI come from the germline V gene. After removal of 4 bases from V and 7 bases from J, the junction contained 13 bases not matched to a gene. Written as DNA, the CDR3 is TGTGCCAGCAGTGCGGAGGCGGGGCAAGCGGGAGAGCAGTACTTC. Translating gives CASSAEAGQAGEQYF.

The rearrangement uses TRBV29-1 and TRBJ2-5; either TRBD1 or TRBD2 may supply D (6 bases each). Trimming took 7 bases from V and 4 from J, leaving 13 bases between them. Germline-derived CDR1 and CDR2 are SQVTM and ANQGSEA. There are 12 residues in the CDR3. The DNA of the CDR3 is TGCAGCGCCGACGGAGGGGGAGAGACCCAGTACTTC. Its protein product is CSADGGGETQYF.

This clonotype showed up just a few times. The CDR3 here is CASSERGFSTDTQYF. In DNA form, the CDR3 reads TGTGCCAGCAGTGAGAGGGGCTTCAGCACAGATACGCAGTATTTT. V and J are TRBV6-1 and TRBJ2-3; perhaps D is TRBD1 or TRBD2 (5 bases each). CDR1 is MNHNS, CDR2 SASEGT, per germline. This CDR3 has 15 residues. Between the trimmed V and J ends, which lost 3 bases and 0 bases, there was a span of 10 bases.

CDR3 protein: CSVGQGRLDTQYF. In nucleotides, the CDR3 is TGCAGCGTTGGCCAGGGGAGGCTAGATACGCAGTATTTT. This rearrangement joins TRBV29-1 to TRBJ2-3, with D tentatively TRBD1 or TRBD2 (6 bases each). V lost 4 bases to trimming and J lost 5 bases, with 13 bases between them. Looked up from germline, CDR1 is SQVTM and CDR2 is ANQGSEA. This CDR3 spans 13 amino acids.

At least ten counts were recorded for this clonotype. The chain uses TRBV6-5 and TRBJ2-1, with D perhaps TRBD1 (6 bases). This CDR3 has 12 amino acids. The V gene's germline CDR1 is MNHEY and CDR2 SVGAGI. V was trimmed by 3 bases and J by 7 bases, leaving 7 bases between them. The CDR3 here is CASSYRGNEQFF. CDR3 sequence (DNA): TGTGCCAGCAGTTATAGGGGGAATGAGCAGTTCTTC.

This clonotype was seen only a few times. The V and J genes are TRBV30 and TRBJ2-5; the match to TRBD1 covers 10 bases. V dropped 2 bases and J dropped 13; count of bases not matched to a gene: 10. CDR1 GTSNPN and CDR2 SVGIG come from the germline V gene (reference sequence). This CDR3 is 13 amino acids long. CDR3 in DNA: TGTGCCTGGAGTTACCGGGACAGGGGAGTGCGGTACTTC. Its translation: CAWSYRDRGVRYF.

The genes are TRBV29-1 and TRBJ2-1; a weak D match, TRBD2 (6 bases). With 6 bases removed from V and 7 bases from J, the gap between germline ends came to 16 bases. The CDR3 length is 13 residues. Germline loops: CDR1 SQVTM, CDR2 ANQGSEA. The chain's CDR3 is CSVRPSGGNEQFF. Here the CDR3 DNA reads TGCAGCGTGCGACCCTCCGGGGGAAATGAGCAGTTCTTC.

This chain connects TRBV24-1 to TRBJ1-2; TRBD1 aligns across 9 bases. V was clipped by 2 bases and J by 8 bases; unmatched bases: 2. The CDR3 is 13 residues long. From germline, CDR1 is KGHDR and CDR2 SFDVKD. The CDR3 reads CATSDWTGVGYTF. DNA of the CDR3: TGTGCCACCAGTGATTGGACAGGGGTAGGCTACACCTTC.

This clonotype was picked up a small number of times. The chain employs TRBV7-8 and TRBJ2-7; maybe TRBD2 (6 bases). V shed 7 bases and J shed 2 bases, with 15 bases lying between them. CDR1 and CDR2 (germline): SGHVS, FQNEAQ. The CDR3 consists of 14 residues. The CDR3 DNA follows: TGTGCCAGCATAACCGGGACGGGAGCCTACGAGCAGTACTTC. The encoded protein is CASITGTGAYEQYF.

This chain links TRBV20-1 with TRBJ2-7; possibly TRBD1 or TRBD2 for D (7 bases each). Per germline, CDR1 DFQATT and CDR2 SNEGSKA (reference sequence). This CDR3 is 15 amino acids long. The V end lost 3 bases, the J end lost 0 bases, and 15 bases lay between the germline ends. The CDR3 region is CSARLQGRGSYEQYF. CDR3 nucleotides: TGCAGTGCTAGGCTACAGGGGAGGGGCTCCTACGAGCAGTACTTC.

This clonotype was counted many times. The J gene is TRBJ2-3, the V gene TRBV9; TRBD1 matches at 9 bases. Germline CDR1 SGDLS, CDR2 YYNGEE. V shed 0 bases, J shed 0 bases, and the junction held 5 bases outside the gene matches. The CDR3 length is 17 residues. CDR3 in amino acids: CASSVEGQGLSTDTQYF. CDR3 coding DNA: TGTGCCAGCAGCGTAGAGGGACAGGGACTCAGCACAGATACGCAGTATTTT.

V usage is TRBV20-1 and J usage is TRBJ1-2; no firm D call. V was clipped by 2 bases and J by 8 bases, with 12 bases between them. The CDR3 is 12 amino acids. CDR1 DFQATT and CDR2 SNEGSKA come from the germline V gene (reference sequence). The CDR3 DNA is TGCAGTGCTAGACGGCCACAACAAGGCTACACCTTC. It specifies CSARRPQQGYTF.

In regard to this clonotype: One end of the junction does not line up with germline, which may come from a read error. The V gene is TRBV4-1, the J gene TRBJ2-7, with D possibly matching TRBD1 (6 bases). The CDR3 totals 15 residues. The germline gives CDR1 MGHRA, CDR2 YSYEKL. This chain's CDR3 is CARSQVWGQRNEQYF. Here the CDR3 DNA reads TGCGCCCGCAGCCAAGTCTGGGGACAAAGGAACGAGCAGTACTTC.

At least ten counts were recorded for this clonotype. As DNA, the CDR3 is TGTGCCAGCAGTTGGACAGGGGGTGACTATGGCTACACCTTC. This codes for CASSWTGGDYGYTF. This sequence joins TRBV5-6 and TRBJ1-2; 10 bases fit TRBD1. This CDR3 region has 14 residues. Looked up from germline, CDR1 is SGHDT and CDR2 is YYEEEE. V gave up 5 bases and J gave up 3 bases; unmatched junction bases: 4.

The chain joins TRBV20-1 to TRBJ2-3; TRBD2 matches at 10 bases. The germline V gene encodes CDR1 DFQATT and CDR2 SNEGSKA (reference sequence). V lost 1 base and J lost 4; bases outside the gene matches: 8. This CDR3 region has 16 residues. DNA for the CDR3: TGCAGTGCTAGAGGGCCGGGACTAGCGAGGGCAGATACGCAGTATTTT. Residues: CSARGPGLARADTQYF.

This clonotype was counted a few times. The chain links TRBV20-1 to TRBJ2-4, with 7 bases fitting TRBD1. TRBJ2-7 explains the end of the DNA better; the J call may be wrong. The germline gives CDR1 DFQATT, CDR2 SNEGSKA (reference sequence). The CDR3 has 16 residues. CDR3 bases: TGCAGTGCCCAAGATCAGGACAGGACATTCTCCTACGAGCAGTACTTC. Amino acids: CSAQDQDRTFSYEQYF.

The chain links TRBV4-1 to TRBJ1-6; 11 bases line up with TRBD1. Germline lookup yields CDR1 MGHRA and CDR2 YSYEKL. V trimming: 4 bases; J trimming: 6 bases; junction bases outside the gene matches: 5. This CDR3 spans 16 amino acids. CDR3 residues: CASSRQGQGANSPLHF. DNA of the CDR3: TGCGCCAGCAGCCGCCAAGGACAGGGGGCTAATTCACCCCTCCACTTT.

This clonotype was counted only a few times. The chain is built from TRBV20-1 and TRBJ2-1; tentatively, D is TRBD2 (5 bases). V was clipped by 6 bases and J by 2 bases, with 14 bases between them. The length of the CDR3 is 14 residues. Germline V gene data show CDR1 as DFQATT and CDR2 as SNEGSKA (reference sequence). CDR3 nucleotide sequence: TGCAGTGCGGAGGAGGTGGCGACCTACAATGAGCAGTTCTTC. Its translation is CSAEEVATYNEQFF.

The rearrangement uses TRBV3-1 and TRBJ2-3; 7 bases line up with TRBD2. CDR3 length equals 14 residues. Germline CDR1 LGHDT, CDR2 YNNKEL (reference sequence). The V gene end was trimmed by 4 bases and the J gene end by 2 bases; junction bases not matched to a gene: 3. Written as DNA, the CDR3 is TGTGCCAGCAGCCCTAGCGGAGTCACAGATACGCAGTATTTT. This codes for CASSPSGVTDTQYF.

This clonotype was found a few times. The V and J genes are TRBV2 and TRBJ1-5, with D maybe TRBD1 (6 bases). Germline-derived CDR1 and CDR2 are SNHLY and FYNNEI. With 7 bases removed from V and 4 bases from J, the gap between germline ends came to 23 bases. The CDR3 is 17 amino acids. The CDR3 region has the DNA TGTGCCAGCACTACGGGGGGACACAGATCGGGTAATCAGCCCCAGCATTTT. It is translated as CASTTGGHRSGNQPQHF.

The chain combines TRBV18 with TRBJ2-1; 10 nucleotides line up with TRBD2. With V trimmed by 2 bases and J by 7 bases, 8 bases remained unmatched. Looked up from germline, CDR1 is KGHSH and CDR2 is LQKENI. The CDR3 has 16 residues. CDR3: CASSPFERGGSNEQFF. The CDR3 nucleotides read TGTGCCAGCTCACCATTTGAGCGGGGGGGCTCGAATGAGCAGTTCTTC.

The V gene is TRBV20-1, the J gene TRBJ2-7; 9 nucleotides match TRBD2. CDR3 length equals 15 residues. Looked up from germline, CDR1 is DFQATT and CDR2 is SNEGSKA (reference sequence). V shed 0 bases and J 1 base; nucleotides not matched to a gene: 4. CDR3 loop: CSARDYLAGSYEQYF. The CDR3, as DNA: TGCAGTGCTAGAGATTACCTAGCGGGGTCCTACGAGCAGTACTTC.

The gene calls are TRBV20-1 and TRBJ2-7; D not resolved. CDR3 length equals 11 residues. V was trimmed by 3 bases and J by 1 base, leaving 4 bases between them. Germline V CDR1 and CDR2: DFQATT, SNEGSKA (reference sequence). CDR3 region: CSASPSYEQYF. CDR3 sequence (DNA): TGCAGTGCTAGTCCATCCTACGAGCAGTACTTC.

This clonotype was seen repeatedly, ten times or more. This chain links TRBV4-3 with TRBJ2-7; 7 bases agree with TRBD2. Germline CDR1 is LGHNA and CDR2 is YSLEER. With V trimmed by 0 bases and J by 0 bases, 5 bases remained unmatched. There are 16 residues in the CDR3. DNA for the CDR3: TGCGCCAGCAGCCAAGATAGGGACTATAGCTCCTACGAGCAGTACTTC. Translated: CASSQDRDYSSYEQYF.

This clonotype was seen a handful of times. The CDR3 DNA reads TGTGCCAGCAGTTACGGGCGGGACCCAGAGACCCAGTACTTC. Protein: CASSYGRDPETQYF. The J gene is TRBJ2-5, the V gene TRBV6-6, with D possibly being TRBD2 (6 bases). CDR1 is MNHNY and CDR2 is SVGAGI in the germline V gene (reference sequence). Trimming took 2 bases from V and 4 from J, leaving 11 bases between them. The length of the CDR3 is 14 residues.

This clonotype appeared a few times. DNA of the CDR3: TGTGCCAGCAGTTTAGGTGGGGGGAAAGGAGCTAACTATGGCTACACCTTC. Amino acid sequence: CASSLGGGKGANYGYTF. The gene calls are TRBV27 and TRBJ1-2, with D maybe TRBD1 (5 bases). Trimming took off 2 bases at V and 0 bases at J, with 16 bases between the two ends. The CDR3 runs 17 residues. Looked up from germline, CDR1 is MNHEY and CDR2 is SMNVEV (reference sequence).

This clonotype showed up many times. CDR3 region: CASSQDSGSPYNEQFF. CDR3 nucleotides: TGTGCCAGCAGCCAAGATTCGGGGAGCCCCTACAATGAGCAGTTCTTC. The chain carries TRBV4-2 and TRBJ2-1; D may be TRBD2 (5 bases). From germline, CDR1 is LGHNA and CDR2 YNFKEQ. V was clipped by 0 bases and J by 2 bases, with 11 bases between them. The CDR3 has 16 amino acids.

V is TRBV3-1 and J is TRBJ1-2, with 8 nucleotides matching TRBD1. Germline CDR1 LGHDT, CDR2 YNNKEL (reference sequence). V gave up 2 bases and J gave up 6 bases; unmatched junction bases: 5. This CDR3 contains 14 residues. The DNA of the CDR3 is TGTGCCAGCAGCCAACTACAGGGGGTAAATGGCTACACCTTC. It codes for CASSQLQGVNGYTF. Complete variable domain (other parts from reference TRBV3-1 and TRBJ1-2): DTAVSQTPKYLVTQMGNDKSIKCEQNLGHDTMYWYKQDSKKFLKIMFSYNNKELIINETVPNRFSPKSPDKAHLNLHINSLELGDSAVYFCASSQLQGVNGYTFGSGTRLTVV.

CDR3 residues: CSATLAGPLYEQYF. The CDR3 DNA follows: TGCAGTGCTACCCTAGCGGGACCCCTCTACGAGCAGTACTTC. The chain links TRBV20-1 to TRBJ2-7; TRBD2 matches 9 bases. The germline CDR1 and CDR2 sequences are DFQATT and SNEGSKA (reference sequence). This CDR3 contains 14 residues. V was clipped by 4 bases and J by 3 bases; unmatched bases: 7.

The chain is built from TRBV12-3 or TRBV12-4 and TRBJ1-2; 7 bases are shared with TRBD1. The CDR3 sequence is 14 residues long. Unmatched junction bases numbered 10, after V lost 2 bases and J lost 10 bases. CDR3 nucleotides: TGTGCCAGCAGTTTAACCGGGGACAGTGTTGACTACACCTTC. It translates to CASSLTGDSVDYTF.